This T cell receptor beta chain originates from a study of tumor-infiltrating lymphocytes in primary liver carcinoma. Taking about 20-31 mg of unsorted bulk tissue, the authors co-extracted RNA and DNA. Primary liver carcinoma in the patients was surgically resected. With a constant-region primer, TCR beta cDNA was made from approximately 520 ng of total RNA. A slightly modified ARM-PCR protocol with three nested multiplex PCR rounds produced these TCR beta libraries. TRBV1-TRBV30 forward primers paired with a C-beta reverse primer were used in the first two PCR rounds, which ran approximately 10 cycles each. TCRdb fed the multiplex PCR reads into MiXCR, producing one record per CDR3 protein. The table has about 120,000 distinct CDR3 sequences, 55% to 65% seen once. The CDR3 is 13 amino acids. With 5 bases removed from V and 9 bases from J, the gap between germline ends came to 14 bases. Germline CDR1 is SGHAT and CDR2 is FQNNGV.

This chain links TRBV11-2 with TRBJ2-1; D perhaps matches TRBD1 (6 bases). This clonotype originated in a woman aged 55-75 years with primary liver carcinoma and hepatitis B virus infection. Sequencing was carried out using liver tumor tissue from sampling region 1. Subset of the sample: tumor region T1, superior pole. The CDR3 region is CASSHTLDSEQFF. The CDR3 region has the DNA TGTGCCAGCAGCCATACTTTGGACAGTGAGCAGTTCTTC.